This entry lists 8 T cell receptor beta chains sequenced from one sample in a study of blood T cell repertoires in COVID-19. The assay was immunoSEQ multiplex PCR, and TCRdb's table has in-frame clones only and misses some. The data contain around 180,000 clones, 88% of them singletons. The sample was peripheral blood. Source of these receptors: a woman in her twenties or thirties with acute or convalescent COVID-19.

The chain recombines TRBV11-3 with TRBJ2-1; D is ambiguous. In germline, CDR1 is SGHNT, CDR2 YENEEA. Between the trimmed V and J ends, which lost 2 bases and 7 bases, there was a span of 12 bases. The CDR3 sequence is 14 residues long. The CDR3 is CASSLSVNANEQFF. CDR3 DNA sequence: TGTGCCAGCAGCTTAAGCGTTAATGCTAATGAGCAGTTCTTC.

This rearrangement joins TRBV19 to TRBJ2-7; 8 bases agree with TRBD1. There are 15 residues in the CDR3. Germline CDR1 is LNHDA and CDR2 is SQIVND (reference sequence). V shed 3 bases, J shed 4 bases, and the junction held 8 bases outside the gene matches. CDR3 sequence reads: CASSIGDRRFYEQYF. As DNA, the CDR3 is TGTGCCAGTAGTATTGGGGACAGGCGATTTTACGAGCAGTACTTC.

This chain links TRBV28 with TRBJ2-7; no reliable D call. Trimming took off 8 bases at V and 6 bases at J, with 17 bases between the two ends. Per germline, CDR1 MDHEN and CDR2 SYDVKM. The length of the CDR3 is 13 residues. CDR3 region: CASVGLVEGEQYF. CDR3 nucleotides: TGTGCCAGCGTAGGTCTAGTCGAAGGCGAGCAGTACTTC.

The chain recombines TRBV7-9 with TRBJ2-7; possibly TRBD1 for D (6 bases). Trimming took off 4 bases at V and 6 bases at J, with 13 bases between the two ends. Per the germline V gene, CDR1 is SEHNR and CDR2 is FQNEAQ (reference sequence). The CDR3 consists of 13 residues. The CDR3 reads CASSSKTGSEQYF. Here the CDR3 DNA reads TGTGCCAGCAGCTCAAAAACAGGGTCCGAGCAGTACTTC.

The CDR3 nucleotides are TGTGCCAGCAGCCTCACTAGCACAGATACGCAGTATTTT. Translated: CASSLTSTDTQYF. V usage is TRBV6-5 and J usage is TRBJ2-3; D is ambiguous. Germline CDR1 MNHEY, CDR2 SVGAGI. The CDR3 covers 13 residues. V was trimmed by 6 bases and J by 0 bases, leaving 7 bases between them.

The chain recombines TRBV7-8 with TRBJ1-5, with 8 bases lining up with TRBD1. V dropped 8 bases and J dropped 2; count of bases not matched to a gene: 8. Looked up from germline, CDR1 is SGHVS and CDR2 is FQNEAQ. The CDR3 has 15 amino acids. The CDR3 nucleotides are TGTGCCAGCGATAAGGGACAGGCGGGCAATCAGCCCCAGCATTTT. Translation gives CASDKGQAGNQPQHF.

The V call is TRBV5-6, the J call TRBJ2-7; D possibly corresponds to TRBD1 (6 bases). The CDR3 extends over 11 amino acids. The V gene's germline CDR1 is SGHDT and CDR2 YYEEEE. The V end was cut by 5 bases, the J end by 5 bases, with 8 bases between. As DNA, the CDR3 is TGTGCCAGCAGTAGGGGGAACGAGCAGTACTTC. Its protein product is CASSRGNEQYF.

The rearrangement links TRBV5-4 to TRBJ2-1; D gene ambiguous. The CDR3 has 13 amino acids. The V gene lost 0 bases and the J gene lost 5 bases, with 6 bases spanning the gap. Germline V gene sequence: CDR1 SGHNT, CDR2 YYREEE (reference sequence). CDR3 bases: TGTGCCAGCAGCTTGGGGCCCAACAATGAGCAGTTCTTC. It encodes CASSLGPNNEQFF.